Detailed here is one T cell receptor beta chain. This entry belongs to a study of blood T cell repertoires in COVID-19. Overall study context: Samples of COVID-19 (acute and convalescent) were obtained from the United States, Italy and Spain. From T cells, B-cell-depleted T cells, or PBMCs came the material, which was cDNA or gDNA.

Study processing details: Amplification with reference gene primers provided the estimates of nucleated cell counts. TCRdb's table, derived via immunoSEQ multiplex PCR, lists solely in-frame clones and lacks some. V, J and clone size are taken as reported in that table, and D and trimming were inferred from the DNA itself. This sample yields more than 30,000 clones, of which about 90% are seen a single time; 1.5% to 1.8% belongs to the top ten. The CDR3 runs 13 residues. The germline V gene has CDR1 MDHEN and CDR2 SYDVKM. The sequencing input was peripheral blood. This chain links TRBV28 with TRBJ2-1, with D perhaps matching TRBD2 (7 bases). The TCR sequence derives from a man aged 55 to 70 with active COVID-19. DNA of the CDR3: TGTGCAGCTGAGGGGGAGGGTTACAATGAGCAGTTCTTC. It specifies CAAEGEGYNEQFF. The full variable domain, rest sourced from reference TRBV28 and TRBJ2-1, is DVKVTQSSRYLVKRTGEKVFLECVQDMDHENMFWYRQDPGLGLRLIYFSYDVKMKEKGDIPEGYSVSREKKERFSLILESASTNQTSMYLCAAEGEGYNEQFFGPGTRLTVL.